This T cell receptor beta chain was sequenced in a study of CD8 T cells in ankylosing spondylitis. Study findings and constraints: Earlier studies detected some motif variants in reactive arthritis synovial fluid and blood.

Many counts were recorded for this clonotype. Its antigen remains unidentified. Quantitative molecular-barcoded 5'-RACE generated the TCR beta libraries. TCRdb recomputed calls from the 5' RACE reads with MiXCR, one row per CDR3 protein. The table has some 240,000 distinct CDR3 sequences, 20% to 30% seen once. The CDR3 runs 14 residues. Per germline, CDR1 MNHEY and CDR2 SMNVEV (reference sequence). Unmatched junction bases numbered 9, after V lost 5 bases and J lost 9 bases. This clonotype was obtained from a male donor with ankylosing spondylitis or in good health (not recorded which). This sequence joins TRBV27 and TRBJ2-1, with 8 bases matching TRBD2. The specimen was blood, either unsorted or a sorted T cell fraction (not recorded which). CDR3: CASSGRGARGEQFF. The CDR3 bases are TGTGCCAGCAGTGGGCGGGGGGCCCGGGGTGAGCAGTTCTTC.